This TCR beta chain was identified in a study of T-cell reconstitution after alpha-beta-depleted transplantation in children. Overall study results and limits: The main origin of T-cell counts and diversity one year after transplant was newly produced T cells. Several hundred expanded graft clones reportedly were the source of alpha-beta T cells about two months after transplant. Surviving recipient T cells and thymic progenitors accounted for the high day-60 TCRbeta diversity observed in some patients.

As it was prepared, the TCRbeta library received unique molecular identifiers. TCRdb used MiXCR to reprocess the PCR reads, holding one entry per CDR3 protein. This repertoire shows about 300,000 distinct CDR3 sequences, around 7.1% found once; its top ten account for over 7.5%. This clonotype was detected many times. The target antigen is unknown. CDR1 is SGHVS, CDR2 FQNEAQ, per germline. This CDR3 contains 15 residues. V lost 3 bases and J lost 4; bases outside the gene matches: 6. The chain carries TRBV7-8 and TRBJ1-3, with 7 bases that match TRBD1. Specimen: peripheral blood, collected 360 days after TCRalphabeta/CD19-depleted stem cell transplant. This receptor was obtained from a female patient between 2 and 10 years old who had a stem cell transplant for Fanconi anemia, so the T cells may come from the graft donor. CDR3 DNA sequence: TGTGCCAGCAGCTTGGCACCGGGACAGGGAAACACCATATATTTT. Translation gives CASSLAPGQGNTIYF.